This T cell receptor (beta chain) was sequenced in a study of cytotoxic CD8 clonotypes in ibrutinib-treated CLL. The overall study: The group held 11 to 12 relapsed/refractory and about 15 treatment-naive patients, with under 18 IGHV unmutated. Complete response was seen in 2 patients and partial in some 25; around twelve progressed and about 14 stayed remitted after a median 68 months.

Using immunoSEQ multiplex PCR, the repertoire was profiled, and TCRdb retains in-frame clones only, with some absent. The repertoire holds about 310,000 clones, with about 80% as singletons. General observations from the study: Clonality increased at ibrutinib response and stayed stable in sustained remission. At progression, however, it fell back toward baseline.

Of note for this clone: Its antigen is not identified.

V dropped 1 base and J dropped 2 bases, with 9 bases sitting between them. Germline V CDR1 and CDR2: MNHNS, SASEGT. The CDR3 is made up of 16 amino acids. Sequenced here: PBMCs, sampled before ibrutinib treatment. The chain links TRBV6-1 to TRBJ2-6; perhaps TRBD1 as D (5 bases). This receptor was obtained from a human donor with chronic lymphocytic leukemia. This CDR3 reads CASSEDLTAGANVLTF. The DNA for the CDR3 is TGTGCCAGCAGTGAAGACCTGACAGCTGGGGCCAACGTCCTGACTTTC.